This T cell receptor beta chain originates from a study of cytomegalovirus exposure and HLA in healthy donors. Study observations and caveats: Subsequent analysis showed first-cohort TCR clusters tending to co-occur in about 110 validation repertoires. Investigators reported 164 TCR beta chains as tied to cytomegalovirus.

The trim removed 3 bases at V and 7 bases at J, leaving 5 bases unmatched. Per germline, CDR1 MDHEN and CDR2 SYDVKM. The CDR3 spans 14 residues. A 120-subject validation cohort, separate from the approximately 670-subject first cohort, supplied the donors. In regard to this clone: Its antigen is undetermined.

The data were produced by immunoSEQ multiplex PCR, yet TCRdb's version contains in-frame clones alone and is incomplete. The sample includes some 350,000 clones, 75% to 90% of them seen just once. The chain recombines TRBV28 with TRBJ1-4, with 7 bases identical to TRBD1. This clonotype was sampled from a woman aged 30 to 39 in good health and CMV-seropositive. Sample: PBMCs. CDR3 coding DNA: TGTGCCAGCAGTTTTACCGGGACAGCTGAAAAACTGTTTTTT. It translates to CASSFTGTAEKLFF. The full variable domain, rest sourced from reference TRBV28 and TRBJ1-4, is DVKVTQSSRYLVKRTGEKVFLECVQDMDHENMFWYRQDPGLGLRLIYFSYDVKMKEKGDIPEGYSVSREKKERFSLILESASTNQTSMYLCASSFTGTAEKLFFGSGTQLSVL.